This T cell receptor beta chain stems from a study of glioma-infiltrating T cells (dated by TCRdb to the mid-2010s). With regard to the full study: TCR alpha- and beta-chain repertoires were sequenced from glioma tissue, non-neoplastic brain tissue and matched peripheral blood mononuclear cells. To gauge divergence between tissue and blood T-cell populations, every tissue-infiltrating repertoire was compared against the peripheral blood repertoire from the same patient. Three low-grade glioma patients, under ten primary glioblastoma patients and three non-glioma patients contributing non-neoplastic brain tissue were included in the paired cohort. Findings and caveats that apply to the study as a whole: VJ-independent divergence between tissue and blood was below expectation in non-neoplastic patients but above expectation in all gliomas, especially low-grade gliomas. Group comparisons rested on small numbers: three non-neoplastic, three low-grade glioma and about 8 glioblastoma patients. Tissue and blood shared very few CDR3 sequences, a result attributed to high CDR3 diversity and limited sampling.

Based on the germline V gene, the CDR1 and CDR2 sequences are MDHEN and SYDVKM. From cysteine to phenylalanine, the CDR3 is 17 amino acids long. Kept here is only the CDR3 DNA, which spans 51 bases and is read in frame from base 1. Deletion took 2 bases off V and 0 bases off J, with a span of 14 bases between the germline ends. The iRepertoire nested amplicon-rescue multiplex PCR (arm-PCR) platform was used to amplify TCR alpha and beta CDR3 regions from RNA. For one-step reverse transcription and amplification, roughly 100-450 ng of tissue mRNA or PBMC total RNA was used as input. Following bead purification, Illumina adapters were added by a secondary multiplex PCR, and the libraries were gel-purified between 200 and 400 bp. Internal 6-nucleotide barcodes were carried by the libraries and were used for demultiplexing. Sequencing of libraries was performed on an Illumina MiSeq with 2x220 or 2x250 nucleotide paired-end reads. In the paper's pipeline: Paired reads were merged with FLASH 1.2.11 and aligned to the GRCh37 human genome with BWA-MEM before extracting TRA and TRB reads. An IMGT-derived reference of cassette sequences and CDR3 motifs, with pseudogenes included, was used for V and J assignment. Reads were translated in three frames, and productive CDR3s were defined as those with a C...FGXG motif and no stop codons. Unique combinations of V-J cassette pair and CDR3 amino acid sequence were defined as clonotypes. Filtering of reads was based on Hamming distance, with the threshold set by the sequence error rate of each sample in mapped regions. TCRdb reworked the public reads: Q25 trimming with fastp, MiXCR clone assembly, productive beta chains retained. When rows share a CDR3 protein, they turn into one entry using the most common DNA and genes. What appears here as the V and J calls and clone size reflects TCRdb's work, not the paper's. The sample data list over 140,000 distinct CDR3 sequences, and about two fifths of these were observed just once. The ten largest account for 20% to 25% of the sample.

To note about this clonotype: Its specific antigen is unknown. The input lacks base qualities; no much larger clone sits a single base away.

The material sequenced was glioma tissue, nonneoplastic brain tissue, or PBMCs (not recorded which). The source is a human donor with low-grade glioma or glioblastoma, undergoing nonglioma brain surgery, or in good health (not recorded which). The chain couples TRBV28 to TRBJ2-4; the D segment could be TRBD1, given 5 matching bases. Here is the DNA: TGTGCCAGCAGTTTAGGGGCAGGGCGCTTAGCCAAAAACATTCAGTACTTC. Its translation is CASSLGAGRLAKNIQYF.